This T cell receptor (beta chain) was recovered during a study of T cell repertoires in cytomegalovirus infection. Overall study context: Public TCR beta signatures provided an indication of both CMV infection and a matching HLA type.

TCRdb re-called the reads with MiXCR, one entry per CDR3 protein. The sample has about 140,000 distinct CDR3 sequences; about 6.3% are singletons. The CDR3 is 11 amino acids. Germline CDR1 DFQATT, CDR2 SNEGSKA (reference sequence). Trimming took 5 bases from V and 4 from J, leaving 9 bases between them. Study-wide findings and caveats: HLA-C-restricted CMV clonotypes gave the most frequent clonotype in two of eight donors. Cumulated frequencies of public TCR beta families served to identify carriers of CMV plus the relevant HLA.

Ten or more counts support this clonotype. Its antigen is unknown. This rearrangement joins TRBV20-1 to TRBJ2-7; D unclear. This sequence was found in a human donor in good health (CMV status not recorded). Some clones in this sample may be carry-over from other donors' samples. Sequencing input: PBMCs. This CDR3 is CSASWGYEQYF. The CDR3 DNA is TGCAGTGCTTCATGGGGATACGAGCAGTACTTC.